This TCR beta chain was retrieved from a study of early T cells in non-severe SARS-CoV-2 infection. Study-level information: With bulk RNA from unsorted whole blood as input, sequencing yielded unpaired chains.

Individual cDNA molecules carried attached unique molecular identifiers. MiXCR, applied by TCRdb to the 5' RACE reads, yields one record per CDR3 protein. The table records approximately 65,000 distinct CDR3 sequences, approximately 11% of them present only once. The CDR3 loop spans 14 amino acids. The V gene lost 8 bases and the J gene lost 5 bases, with 15 bases spanning the gap. The receptor's source is an adult who was a healthcare worker with PCR-confirmed SARS-CoV-2 infection or an uninfected control (not recorded which). This chain connects TRBV12-3 or TRBV12-4 to TRBJ2-2; D not certain. The sample consisted of whole blood. CDR3 loop: CASGLFVQTGELFF. CDR3 DNA sequence: TGTGCCAGCGGGCTCTTCGTTCAGACCGGGGAGCTGTTTTTT.